This passage covers 25 T cell receptor beta chains from one sample sequenced in a study of blood T cell repertoires in COVID-19. TCRdb's copy holds only in-frame clones and misses some; the assay was immunoSEQ multiplex PCR. The repertoire holds roughly 130,000 clones, with around 87% as singletons. What was sequenced was peripheral blood. The origin of the receptors is a woman aged 60 to 75 with acute or convalescent COVID-19.

The chain uses TRBV5-1 and TRBJ2-1, with D unresolved. The CDR3 extends over 14 amino acids. Trimming cost V 0 bases and J 4 bases, with 8 bases left between them. The germline CDR1 and CDR2 sequences are SGHRS and YFSETQ. CDR3 residues: CASSLGPGYNEQFF. CDR3 DNA sequence: TGCGCCAGCAGCTTGGGTCCGGGTTACAATGAGCAGTTCTTC.

The chain has TRBV15 and TRBJ2-7, with 7 bases lining up with TRBD2. J was trimmed by 7 bases and V by 0 bases; bases with no gene match: 6. The CDR3 is 14 residues long. CDR1 and CDR2 from the germline V gene are LNHNV and YYDKDF (reference sequence). CDR3 DNA: TGTGCCACCAGCAGAGATTTGGGGGGGTGGGAGCAGTACTTC. Its protein product is CATSRDLGGWEQYF.

The J gene is TRBJ1-4, the V gene TRBV6-4; no reliable D call. CDR1 and CDR2 (germline): MRHNA, SNTAGT. Trimming shortened V by 7 bases and J by 1 base, and 13 bases separated the two germline ends. There are 15 residues in the CDR3. The CDR3 sequence is CASIVQRRTNEKLFF. As DNA, the CDR3 is TGTGCCAGCATTGTTCAGCGTCGAACTAATGAAAAACTGTTTTTT.

This clone has a single count. J is TRBJ1-4 and V is TRBV2; D may be TRBD1 (5 bases). Germline V gives CDR1 SNHLY, CDR2 FYNNEI. V was clipped by 8 bases and J by 4 bases, with 14 bases between them. This CDR3 contains 14 residues. CDR3 loop: CASWRGGSNEKLFF. CDR3 DNA sequence: TGTGCCAGCTGGAGGGGCGGGAGTAATGAAAAACTGTTTTTT.

The chain joins TRBV4-2 to TRBJ2-7; 14 bases map to TRBD2. With 1 base clipped from V and 2 bases from J, the junction kept 4 bases outside the gene matches. The germline V gene has CDR1 LGHNA and CDR2 YNFKEQ. This CDR3 has 17 residues. CDR3 in amino acids: CASSQAGLAGATYEQYF. The CDR3 DNA is TGTGCCAGCAGCCAAGCGGGACTAGCGGGAGCGACCTACGAGCAGTACTTC.

The rearrangement joins TRBV6-1 to TRBJ2-7; TRBD2 agrees at 9 bases. Per the germline V gene, CDR1 is MNHNS and CDR2 is SASEGT. V dropped 2 bases and J dropped 0; count of bases not matched to a gene: 5. This CDR3 region has 16 residues. This chain's CDR3 is CASSEMAGGSSYEQYV. The CDR3 DNA sequence: TGTGCCAGCAGTGAAATGGCGGGAGGGAGCTCCTACGAGCAGTACGTC.

The rearrangement links TRBV7-2 to TRBJ2-1; 13 bases map to TRBD2. Per the germline V gene, CDR1 is SGHTA and CDR2 is FQGNSA. The CDR3 extends over 15 amino acids. Trimming removed 5 bases from V and 8 bases from J; junction bases left unmatched: 6. The CDR3 DNA reads TGTGCCAGCAGCGCCCCGGGACTAGCGGGATATGAGCAGTTCTTC. Protein: CASSAPGLAGYEQFF.

CDR3 sequence (DNA): TGTGCCAGCAGCTCTAGCGGGAGGAACCCCTACGAGCAGTACTTC. As protein: CASSSSGRNPYEQYF. The chain is built from TRBV7-9 and TRBJ2-7; 11 nucleotides align to TRBD2. The CDR3 sequence is 15 residues long. Trimming at V came to 4 bases and at J to 2 bases, leaving 4 bases not matched to a gene. Germline-derived CDR1 and CDR2 are SEHNR and FQNEAQ (reference sequence).

The chain combines TRBV27 with TRBJ1-5, with 7 nucleotides matching TRBD1. V shed 5 bases, J shed 9 bases, and the junction held 19 bases outside the gene matches. CDR3 length: 17 residues. Germline V gene sequence: CDR1 MNHEY, CDR2 SMNVEV (reference sequence). Here the CDR3 DNA reads TGTGCCAGCAGTCCCCACCGGGACAGAGCCCATTTGGTGCCCCAGCATTTT. Residues: CASSPHRDRAHLVPQHF.

This clone is a singleton in its sample. The CDR3 coding sequence is TGTGCCAGCAGCGTAGGGGGCGGAAACACAGATACGCAGTATTTT. Protein product: CASSVGGGNTDTQYF. The genes are TRBV9 and TRBJ2-3, with TRBD1 as a possible D gene (5 bases). V was clipped by 0 bases and J by 2 bases, with 10 bases between them. In germline, CDR1 is SGDLS, CDR2 YYNGEE. CDR3 length equals 15 residues. The full variable domain, its missing parts supplied by reference TRBV9 and TRBJ2-3, is DSGVTQTPKHLITATGQRVTLRCSPRSGDLSVYWYQQSLDQGLQFLIQYYNGEERAKGNILERFSAQQFPDLHSELNLSSLELGDSALYFCASSVGGGNTDTQYFGPGTRLTVL.

The table lists this clone with a count of one. The chain employs TRBV9 and TRBJ2-1; TRBD2 agrees at 9 bases. Germline CDR1 is SGDLS and CDR2 is YYNGEE. Germline trimming cut 5 bases from V and 6 bases from J; bases unmatched to any gene: 9. This CDR3 contains 15 residues. CDR3 sequence reads: CASSSGRGVGNEQFF. As DNA, the CDR3 is TGTGCCAGCAGTAGCGGGAGAGGGGTGGGCAATGAGCAGTTCTTC.

V and J are TRBV30 and TRBJ1-1, with 7 positions matching TRBD1. V shed 2 bases and J 3 bases; nucleotides not matched to a gene: 3. This CDR3 has 13 amino acids. Germline-derived CDR1 and CDR2 are GTSNPN and SVGIG (reference sequence). The CDR3 region has the DNA TGTGCCTGGAGTAGGGGGCGCGACACTGAAGCTTTCTTT. Translated: CAWSRGRDTEAFF. Supplemented by reference TRBV30 and TRBJ1-1, the full variable domain reads SQTIHQWPATLVQPVGSPLSLECTVEGTSNPNLYWYRQAAGRGLQLLFYSVGIGQISSEVPQNLSASRPQDRQFILSSKKLLLSDSGFYLCAWSRGRDTEAFFGQGTRLTVV.

This clone has just a few counts. This chain joins TRBV24-1 and TRBJ1-1; D not resolved. CDR3 length: 15 amino acids. Per the germline V gene, CDR1 is KGHDR and CDR2 is SFDVKD. The ends were cut back, 2 bases at V and 1 base at J, with 10 bases in the middle. This CDR3 is CATSDSQIPNTEAFF. The CDR3 DNA is TGTGCCACCAGTGATTCACAAATTCCGAACACTGAAGCTTTCTTT.

This chain joins TRBV30 and TRBJ2-3, with D unresolved. Per germline, CDR1 GTSNPN and CDR2 SVGIG (reference sequence). V was cut by 4 bases and J by 1 base, with 9 bases left in between. There are 13 residues in the CDR3. The CDR3 coding sequence is TGTGCCTGGAAGATTACAGGCACAGATACGCAGTATTTT. Its translation is CAWKITGTDTQYF.

The chain couples TRBV4-2 to TRBJ2-2; 10 nucleotides agree with TRBD2. V lost 5 bases, J lost 5 bases, and 11 bases stayed unmatched. CDR1 is LGHNA and CDR2 is YNFKEQ in the germline V gene. This CDR3 is built from 17 residues. CDR3 nucleotides: TGTGCCAGCAGCTCCCGCCCTCTAGCGGGAGTGACCGGGGAGCTGTTTTTT. Amino acid sequence: CASSSRPLAGVTGELFF.

V usage is TRBV5-1 and J usage is TRBJ1-5, with TRBD1 as a possible D gene (5 bases). The length of the CDR3 is 15 residues. Germline values: CDR1 SGHRS, CDR2 YFSETQ. V shed 0 bases and J shed 8 bases, with 15 bases lying between them. DNA of the CDR3: TGCGCCAGCAGCTTGGGGAGGACTACGGGGGAGCCCCAGCATTTT. Protein sequence: CASSLGRTTGEPQHF.

The chain employs TRBV5-1 and TRBJ2-6, with D perhaps matching TRBD2 (5 bases). The germline V gene encodes CDR1 SGHRS and CDR2 YFSETQ. Trimming stripped 9 bases from V and 0 bases from J, with 13 bases between. The CDR3 runs 15 residues. The CDR3 sequence is CATAVANSGANVLTF. CDR3 bases: TGCGCCACAGCGGTAGCTAACTCTGGGGCCAACGTCCTGACTTTC.

The V gene is TRBV11-2, the J gene TRBJ2-1, with 9 bases lining up with TRBD2. CDR3 length: 15 residues. V shed 8 bases, J shed 2 bases, and the junction held 7 bases outside the gene matches. Germline V gene sequence: CDR1 SGHAT, CDR2 FQNNGV. The CDR3: CASGRSGRPYNEQFF. The CDR3 DNA follows: TGTGCCAGCGGTCGCAGCGGGAGGCCCTACAATGAGCAGTTCTTC.

The V gene is TRBV27, the J gene TRBJ2-1; 7 bases are a match to TRBD1. Unmatched junction bases numbered 9, after V lost 2 bases and J lost 8 bases. This CDR3 has 15 residues. Germline-derived CDR1 and CDR2 are MNHEY and SMNVEV (reference sequence). The CDR3 region has the DNA TGTGCCAGCAGTTTAAAGGCAGGGGGAAAGGATGAGCAGTTCTTC. Its protein product is CASSLKAGGKDEQFF.

The chain uses TRBV2 and TRBJ2-7, with TRBD1 as a possible D gene (6 bases). Trimming pared 6 bases from V and 3 bases from J, leaving 9 bases between. Germline V gene sequence: CDR1 SNHLY, CDR2 FYNNEI. This CDR3 spans 12 amino acids. The CDR3 here is CASRDSHYEQYF. The CDR3 nucleotides are TGTGCCAGCAGGGACAGCCACTACGAGCAGTACTTC.

The chain couples TRBV19 to TRBJ2-7; D perhaps matches TRBD1 (6 bases). Per germline, CDR1 LNHDA and CDR2 SQIVND (reference sequence). CDR3 length equals 15 residues. Trimming stripped 5 bases from V and 2 bases from J, with 16 bases between. CDR3 sequence reads: CASSSPGQRTYEQYF. As DNA, the CDR3 is TGTGCCAGTAGTTCCCCGGGACAAAGAACCTACGAGCAGTACTTC.

The chain is built from TRBV15 and TRBJ2-1; TRBD2 agrees at 11 bases. The V and J ends lost 0 bases and 7 bases, in that order; junction bases with no gene match: 11. CDR1 is LNHNV, CDR2 YYDKDF, per germline (reference sequence). The CDR3 consists of 18 residues. The CDR3 loop is CATSREHSLAGGGNEQFF. Written as DNA, the CDR3 is TGTGCCACCAGCAGAGAGCACTCCCTAGCGGGAGGAGGGAATGAGCAGTTCTTC. The full variable domain, with the rest looked up from reference TRBV15 and TRBJ2-1, is DAMVIQNPRYQVTQFGKPVTLSCSQTLNHNVMYWYQQKSSQAPKLLFHYYDKDFNNEADTPDNFQSRRPNTSFCFLDIRSPGLGDTAMYLCATSREHSLAGGGNEQFFGPGTRLTVL.

The CDR3 DNA reads TGTGCCAGCAGACCCGGACTAGCGGGAGCCGAGCAGTACGTC. Its protein is CASRPGLAGAEQYV. This chain connects TRBV6-5 to TRBJ2-7, with 13 bases fitting TRBD2. Germline CDR1 reads MNHEY; CDR2 reads SVGAGI. V was pared by 6 bases and J by 6 bases, with 5 bases of the junction left unmatched. The CDR3 runs to 14 residues.

This clone is a singleton in its sample. The chain links TRBV5-1 to TRBJ1-4; D uncertain. Trimming cost V 0 bases and J 3 bases, with 9 bases left between them. CDR3 size: 15 residues. Germline CDR1 and CDR2: SGHRS and YFSETQ. The CDR3 sequence: CASSLGRLANEKLFF. CDR3 nucleotide sequence: TGCGCCAGCAGCTTGGGGAGGCTAGCTAATGAAAAACTGTTTTTT.

The chain recombines TRBV5-1 with TRBJ2-7; D may be TRBD1 (7 bases). Trimming removed 2 bases from V and 3 bases from J, with 15 bases in between. Germline-derived CDR1 and CDR2 are SGHRS and YFSETQ. This CDR3 spans 15 amino acids. This CDR3 is CASSLQDREVYEQYF. CDR3 bases: TGCGCCAGCAGCTTACAAGACAGGGAGGTCTACGAGCAGTACTTC.